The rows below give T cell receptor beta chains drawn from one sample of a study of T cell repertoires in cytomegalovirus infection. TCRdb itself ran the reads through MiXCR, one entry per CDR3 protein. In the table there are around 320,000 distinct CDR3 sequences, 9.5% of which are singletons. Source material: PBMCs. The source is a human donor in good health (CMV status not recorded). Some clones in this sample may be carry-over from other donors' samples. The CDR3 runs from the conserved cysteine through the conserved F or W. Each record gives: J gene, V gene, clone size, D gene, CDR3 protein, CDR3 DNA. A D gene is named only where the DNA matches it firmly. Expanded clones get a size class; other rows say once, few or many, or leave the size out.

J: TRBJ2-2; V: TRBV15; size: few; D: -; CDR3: CATRHASGTGELFF; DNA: TGTGCCACCAGGCACGCCTCGGGCACCGGGGAGCTGTTTTTT
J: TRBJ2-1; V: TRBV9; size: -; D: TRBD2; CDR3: CASSARGAGDLSYNEQFF; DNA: TGTGCCAGCAGCGCCCGAGGGGCGGGAGACCTGAGCTACAATGAGCAGTTCTTC
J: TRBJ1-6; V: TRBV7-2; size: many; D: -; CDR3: CASSPGGGRIRSPLHF; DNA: TGTGCCAGCAGTCCTGGAGGGGGAAGGATAAGATCACCCCTCCACTTT
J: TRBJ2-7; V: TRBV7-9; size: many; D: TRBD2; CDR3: CASSPSGGNEQYF; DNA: TGTGCCAGCAGCCCTAGCGGGGGGAACGAGCAGTACTTC
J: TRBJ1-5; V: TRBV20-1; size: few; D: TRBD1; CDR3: CSAPRTGWDQPQHF; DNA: TGCAGTGCTCCCCGGACAGGGTGGGATCAGCCCCAGCATTTT
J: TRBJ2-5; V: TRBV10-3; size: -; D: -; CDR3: CATTGDTGETQYF; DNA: TGTGCCACAACGGGGGACACGGGGGAGACCCAGTACTTC
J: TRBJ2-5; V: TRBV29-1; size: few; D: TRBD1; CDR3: CSVRDRGTETQYF; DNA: TGCAGCGTAAGGGACAGGGGGACCGAGACCCAGTACTTC
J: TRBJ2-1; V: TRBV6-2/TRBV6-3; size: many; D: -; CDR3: CASSPPWGGPSYNEQFF; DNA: TGTGCCAGCAGTCCCCCTTGGGGAGGTCCATCCTACAATGAGCAGTTCTTC
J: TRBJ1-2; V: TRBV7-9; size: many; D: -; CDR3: CASSFGYGYTF; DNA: TGTGCCAGCAGCTTCGGCTATGGCTACACCTTC
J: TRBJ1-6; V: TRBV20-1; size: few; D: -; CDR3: CSARGRELFNSPLHF; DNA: TGCAGTGCTAGGGGGCGGGAACTCTTCAATTCACCCCTCCACTTT
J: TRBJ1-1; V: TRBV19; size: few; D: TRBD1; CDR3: CASSKRDRGDMNTEAFF; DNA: TGTGCCAGTAGTAAACGGGACAGGGGAGACATGAACACTGAAGCTTTCTTT
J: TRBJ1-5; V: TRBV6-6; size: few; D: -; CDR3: CASSEINQPQHF; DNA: TGTGCCAGCAGCGAGATAAATCAGCCCCAGCATTTT
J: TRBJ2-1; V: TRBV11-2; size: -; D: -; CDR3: CASSPEGRDEQFF; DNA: TGTGCCAGCAGCCCCGAAGGTCGGGATGAGCAGTTCTTC
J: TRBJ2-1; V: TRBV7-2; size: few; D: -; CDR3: CASSPTSTPEQFF; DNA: TGTGCCAGCAGCCCTACATCTACTCCTGAGCAGTTCTTC
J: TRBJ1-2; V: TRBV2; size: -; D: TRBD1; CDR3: CASSWDRVYGYTF; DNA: TGTGCCAGCAGTTGGGACAGAGTGTATGGCTACACCTTC
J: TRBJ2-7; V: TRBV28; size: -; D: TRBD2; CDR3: CASSYGTSSYEQYF; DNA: TGTGCCAGCAGCTACGGGACTAGTAGCTACGAGCAGTACTTC
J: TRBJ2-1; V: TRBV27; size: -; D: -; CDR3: CASSLLGGYNEQFF; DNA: TGTGCCAGCAGTTTACTAGGAGGGTACAATGAGCAGTTCTTC
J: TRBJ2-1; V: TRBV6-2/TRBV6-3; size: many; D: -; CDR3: CASSYSTGGANEQFF; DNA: TGTGCCAGCAGTTACTCCACAGGGGGGGCCAATGAGCAGTTCTTC